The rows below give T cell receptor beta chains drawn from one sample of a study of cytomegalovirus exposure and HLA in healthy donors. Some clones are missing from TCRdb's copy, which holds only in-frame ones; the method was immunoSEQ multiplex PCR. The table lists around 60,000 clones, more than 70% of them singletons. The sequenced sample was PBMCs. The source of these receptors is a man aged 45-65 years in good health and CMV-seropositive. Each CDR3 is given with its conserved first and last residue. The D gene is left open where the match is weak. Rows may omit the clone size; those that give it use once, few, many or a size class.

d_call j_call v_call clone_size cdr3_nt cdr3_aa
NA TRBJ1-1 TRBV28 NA TGTGCCATCACGGGGAGTTGGGGCACTGAAGCTTTCTTT CAITGSWGTEAFF
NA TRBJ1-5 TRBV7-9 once TGTGCCAGCAGCTTATCAGGGGAGCCCCAGCATTTT CASSLSGEPQHF
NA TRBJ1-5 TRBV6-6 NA TGTGCCAGCTTAGCCATACAACCCAGGGATCAGCCCCAGCATTTT CASLAIQPRDQPQHF
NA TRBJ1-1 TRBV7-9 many TGTGCCAGCAGCTTGGAAGGGAAGGGAGGCGCTTTCTTT CASSLEGKGGAFF
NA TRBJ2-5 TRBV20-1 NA TGCAGTGCGCGACTAGAAGAGACCCAGTACTTC CSARLEETQYF
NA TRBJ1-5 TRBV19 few TGTGCCACCAACCGGGGGGCACTTAGCAATCAGCCCCAGCATTTT CATNRGALSNQPQHF
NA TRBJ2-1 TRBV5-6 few TGTGCCAGCAGCTTGGAAGCGGGAAGAGGGGGAAACAATGAGCAGTTCTTC CASSLEAGRGGNNEQFF
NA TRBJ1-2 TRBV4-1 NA TGCGCCAGCAGCCCCTGGGACAATCTCCCGCAAGGCTACACCTTC CASSPWDNLPQGYTF
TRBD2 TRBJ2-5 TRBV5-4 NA TGTGCCAGCAGCGCGGGACTAGCGGAGTGGGAGACCCAGTACTTC CASSAGLAEWETQYF
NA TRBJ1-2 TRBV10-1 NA TGCGCCAGCATGGGGCCTTACTATGGCTACACCTTC CASMGPYYGYTF
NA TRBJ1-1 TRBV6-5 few TGTGCCAGCAGTCAAAATTCAGGGGTTACTGAAGCTTTCTTT CASSQNSGVTEAFF
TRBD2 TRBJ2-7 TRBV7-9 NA TGTGCCAGCACCCAAGCGGGAGCCTACGAGCAGTACTTC CASTQAGAYEQYF
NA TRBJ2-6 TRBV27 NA TGTGCCAGCAGTTTATTTTCGGCAGGGTGGTTATCTGGGGCCAACGTCCTGACTTTC CASSLFSAGWLSGANVLTF
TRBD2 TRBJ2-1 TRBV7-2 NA TGTGCCAGCAGCTTAGTAAGGACTAGCGGGAGGGCTCTGGGGAATGAGCAGTTCTTC CASSLVRTSGRALGNEQFF
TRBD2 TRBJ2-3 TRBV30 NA TGTGCCTGGAGTACCTGGACTAGCGGGGGGGTAGATACGCAGTATTTT CAWSTWTSGGVDTQYF
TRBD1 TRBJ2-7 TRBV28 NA TGTGCCAGCCGCAGGGGGATTACCTACGAGCAGTACTTC CASRRGITYEQYF
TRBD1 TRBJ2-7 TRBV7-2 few TGTGCCAGCAGCTTATCGGACAGGGGGCTATACGAGCAGTACTTC CASSLSDRGLYEQYF
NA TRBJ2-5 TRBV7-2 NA TGTGCCAGCAGCTTCGAGGGACTGGCCCCGTACCAAGAGACCCAGTACTTC CASSFEGLAPYQETQYF
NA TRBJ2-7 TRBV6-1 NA TGTGCCAGCAGTGACCAGGACGAGCAGTACTTC CASSDQDEQYF
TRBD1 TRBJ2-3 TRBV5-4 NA TGTGCCAGCAGCTCCAGGGGGCAGGCAGATACGCAGTATTTT CASSSRGQADTQYF
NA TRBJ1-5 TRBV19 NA TGTGCCAGTAGTCTCGGGACGGGGGACAATCAGCCCCAGCATTTT CASSLGTGDNQPQHF
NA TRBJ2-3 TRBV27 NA TGTGCCAGCAGTTGGGAGAGGGGGACAAGCACAGATACGCAGTATTTT CASSWERGTSTDTQYF
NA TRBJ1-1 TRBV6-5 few TGTGCCAGCAGTTACTCCTCGGGTATCACTGAAGCTTTCTTT CASSYSSGITEAFF
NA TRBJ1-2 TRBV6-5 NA TGTGCCAGCAGGGTCGGTAGAGGGGGCTATGGCTACACCTTC CASRVGRGGYGYTF
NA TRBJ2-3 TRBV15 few TGTGCCCTGGGAGGTAGCACAGATACGCAGTATTTT CALGGSTDTQYF
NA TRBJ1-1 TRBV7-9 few TGTGCCAGCAGCTCGGGACACCAGAACACTGAAGCTTTCTTT CASSSGHQNTEAFF
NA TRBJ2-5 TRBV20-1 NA TGCAGTGCTAGGGGGGAGGTGACCCAGTACTTC CSARGEVTQYF
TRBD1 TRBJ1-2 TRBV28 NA TGTGCCAGCGCCGGGACAGCTAACTATGGCTACACCTTC CASAGTANYGYTF
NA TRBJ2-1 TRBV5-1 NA TGCGCCAGCAGCTTTTGGTCCGGACTAAGCCACAATGAGCAGTTCTTC CASSFWSGLSHNEQFF
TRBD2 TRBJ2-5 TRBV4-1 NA TGCGCCAGCAGCCAGCGGGAGTTGGAGACCCAGTACTTC CASSQRELETQYF
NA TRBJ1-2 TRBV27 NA TGTGCCAGCAGTTTTAATGGAGCTAACTATGGCTACACCTTC CASSFNGANYGYTF
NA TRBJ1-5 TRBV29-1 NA TGCAGCGTTGAGGCAGGGGCGGGTCAGCCCCAGCATTTT CSVEAGAGQPQHF
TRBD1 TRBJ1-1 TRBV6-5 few TGTGCCAGCAGCCGCCTCGACAGGGCCCTTGAAGCTTTCTTT CASSRLDRALEAFF
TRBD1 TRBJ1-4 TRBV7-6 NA TGTGCCAGCAGCTTAGTAGGGACAGGGAATGAAAAACTGTTTTTT CASSLVGTGNEKLFF
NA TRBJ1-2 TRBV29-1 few TGCAGCGTTCAGGACAGCAAACGCAACTATGGCTACACCTTC CSVQDSKRNYGYTF
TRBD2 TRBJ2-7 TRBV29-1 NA TGCAGCGTTGACGGGGGACTAGCGGGAGGGCCGAGAGAGCAGTACTTC CSVDGGLAGGPREQYF